What follows are 2 T cell receptor beta chains derived from one specimen sequenced in a study of CD8+ T cells in alopecia areata. RNA was extracted and reverse transcribed into cDNA as the sequencing template. This table comes from immunoSEQ multiplex PCR, and its TCRdb copy is limited to in-frame clones, with some not included. The sample lists around 300,000 clones, 60% occurring once. Treatment meaning: oral pan-JAK inhibitor, 5-10 mg twice daily. The source material was CD4+ T cells sorted from blood, sampled around week 53, from a patient treated with tofacitinib. The receptors originated from a human donor with alopecia areata.

This rearrangement joins TRBV2 to TRBJ2-7, with 7 bases matching TRBD2. Germline values: CDR1 SNHLY, CDR2 FYNNEI. Trimming at V came to 6 bases and at J to 12 bases, leaving 11 bases not matched to a gene. The CDR3 runs 12 residues. In DNA, the CDR3 is TGTGCCAGCAGCAGGACTAGATGGGTGCCGTACTTC. Translated, it gives CASSRTRWVPYF.

The chain employs TRBV5-1 and TRBJ2-2; D remains ambiguous. V dropped 3 bases and J dropped 4 bases, with 4 bases sitting between them. This CDR3 has 12 amino acids. CDR1 and CDR2 from the germline V gene are SGHRS and YFSETQ. CDR3 in amino acids: CASSYPTGELFF. The CDR3, as DNA: TGCGCCAGCAGCTACCCCACCGGGGAGCTGTTTTTT.